The sequence of this T cell receptor (beta chain) was determined in a study of blood T cell repertoires in COVID-19. The CDR3 consists of 16 residues. Germline-derived CDR1 and CDR2 are LGHNA and YSLEER. The ends lost 3 bases at V and 4 bases at J; junction bases unmatched: 6. Produced via immunoSEQ multiplex PCR; TCRdb's table is partial and in-frame only. This sample has roughly 69,000 clones; around 85% occur once, and the top ten carry roughly 10%. This chain links TRBV4-3 with TRBJ1-6; TRBD1 agrees at 7 bases. The receptor's source is a woman aged 50 to 60 with acute or convalescent COVID-19. Source material: peripheral blood. The CDR3 sequence: CASSQATGRYNSPLHF. The CDR3 DNA reads as TGCGCCAGCAGCCAGGCGACAGGGAGGTATAATTCACCCCTCCACTTT.